A selection of T cell receptor beta chains follows, all from one sample in a study of T cells in Graves' hyperthyroidism and ophthalmopathy. MiXCR, run by TCRdb on the multiplex PCR reads, gives a single entry per CDR3 protein. The data contain 300,000 to 350,000 distinct CDR3 sequences, more than 11% of them singletons. The sequencing input was blood. These receptors were obtained from a woman aged 25 to 39 with Graves' hyperthyroidism. The conserved cysteine and the conserved F or W are not part of the CDR3 here.

j_call v_call cdr3_aa
TRBJ1-3 TRBV5-1 ASSLGDRANTIY
TRBJ2-3 TRBV20-1 SAPGTRTSTDTQY
TRBJ1-5 TRBV12-3/TRBV12-4 ASSLRVVEQPQH
TRBJ1-5 TRBV30 AWSPQGNQPQH
TRBJ2-1 TRBV4-1 ASSQGVSSSSYNEQF
TRBJ1-5 TRBV7-2 ASSLGGDQPQH
TRBJ1-3 TRBV20-1 SASLGVGNTIY
TRBJ2-7 TRBV11-2 ASSFRVAYEQY
TRBJ2-5 TRBV5-1 ASSWGDTEETQY
TRBJ2-2 TRBV11-3 ASSFPGQGLGELF
TRBJ1-5 TRBV28 ASGAVGDSNQPQH
TRBJ2-1 TRBV19 ATSITYNEQF
TRBJ2-1 TRBV4-1 ASSQDPGREVYNEQF
TRBJ2-1 TRBV29-1 SVGVNEQF
TRBJ2-7 TRBV2 ASSDPPAEQY
TRBJ1-1 TRBV18 ASPPPDLGGEAF
TRBJ2-3 TRBV28 ASSLGGYSIDTQY
TRBJ1-1 TRBV11-2 ASSSGQGMNTEAF
TRBJ2-5 TRBV5-1 ASSRTGGAGETQY
TRBJ2-7 TRBV20-1 SARVLDYEQY
TRBJ1-1 TRBV6-1 ASTEQMNTEAF
TRBJ2-1 TRBV6-1 ASSSFLAGGHNEQF
TRBJ1-5 TRBV12-3/TRBV12-4 ASSFRALGNQPQH
TRBJ2-1 TRBV10-1 ASSERIGGYNEQF
TRBJ2-5 TRBV6-1 ASSIGGREKTQY
TRBJ2-7 TRBV11-2 ASSSMQGGSYEQY
TRBJ2-7 TRBV6-6 ASSYRASGMGNEQY
TRBJ2-5 TRBV28 ASSVAAVETQY
TRBJ2-7 TRBV6-1 ASTEPGGGGEQY
TRBJ2-3 TRBV13 ASSLAGGPSTDTQY
TRBJ2-3 TRBV30 ASTSGIPDTQY
TRBJ1-1 TRBV4-1 ASSQDFKAVNTEAF
TRBJ2-6 TRBV6-5 ASSYRGPRGANVLT
TRBJ2-1 TRBV6-2/TRBV6-3 ASSKTSGSYGEQF
TRBJ2-3 TRBV11-2 ASSLVGYTDTQY
TRBJ1-5 TRBV7-8 ASSLNPLSAPNRPQH
TRBJ1-3 TRBV29-1 SVVKGDTIY
TRBJ2-3 TRBV20-1 SAPRLAGESDTQY
TRBJ2-6 TRBV15 ATSRVVGRGAGANVLT
TRBJ1-2 TRBV20-1 SARVGMADGYT
TRBJ2-5 TRBV10-3 AISEVGQPQETQY